The text below deals with one TCR beta chain. What it binds is not known. The time point was: cycle 4 day 1 (C4D1), after five to seven weeks of nivolumab. In every patient, relapse followed autologous stem cell transplantation, while exposure to brentuximab vedotin differed. V was pared by 3 bases and J by 1 base, with 9 bases between. There are 14 residues in the CDR3. CDR1 and CDR2 from the germline V gene are SGHAT and FQNNGV. The record originates from a study of PD-1 blockade in classical Hodgkin lymphoma. Study at large: Patients were administered nivolumab (3 mg/kg intravenously) every 2 weeks. Study results and caveats: Newly diagnosed patients were reported to exhibit reduced baseline TCR diversity relative to healthy donors. Partial responders and progressors had significantly lower baseline TCR diversity. Exclusion was applied to patients who started nivolumab under 1 year after ASCT.

The data were produced by immunoSEQ multiplex PCR, yet TCRdb's version contains in-frame clones alone and is incomplete. In the table there are about 96,000 clones, under 95% of which are singletons. This sequence originates from a human donor with classical Hodgkin lymphoma. The specimen was peripheral blood mononuclear cells (PBMCs), collected before the fourth cycle of nivolumab. The chain carries TRBV11-2 and TRBJ2-5, with D hard to call. The CDR3 region has the DNA TGTGCCAGCAGCTTCTTCGACCTCCAAGAGACCCAGTACTTC. Translation gives CASSFFDLQETQYF. Based on the CDR3 plus reference TRBV11-2 and TRBJ2-5, the full variable domain is EAGVAQSPRYKIIEKRQSVAFWCNPISGHATLYWYQQILGQGPKLLIQFQNNGVVDDSQLPKDRFSAERLKGVDSTLKIQPAKLEDSAVYLCASSFFDLQETQYFGPGTRLLVL.